What follows are 27 T cell receptor beta chains derived from one specimen sequenced in a study of cytomegalovirus exposure and HLA in healthy donors. The study ran its PCR with 60 Vbeta and 13 Jbeta primers. Profiled with immunoSEQ multiplex PCR; TCRdb holds only in-frame clones, not every one. The repertoire consists of more than 150,000 clones, with 75% to 90% occurring once and the leading ten covering approximately 6.3%. Material: PBMCs. These receptors were obtained from a man between 40 and 49 years old in good health and CMV-seropositive.

The gene calls are TRBV28 and TRBJ2-1; D remains unclear. Germline loops: CDR1 MDHEN, CDR2 SYDVKM. The CDR3 totals 12 residues. V was trimmed by 8 bases and J by 6 bases, leaving 11 bases between them. CDR3 sequence (DNA): TGTGCCAGCGAGTCAGGTAGCAATGAGCAGTTCTTC. It is translated as CASESGSNEQFF. The full variable domain, its missing parts supplied by reference TRBV28 and TRBJ2-1, is DVKVTQSSRYLVKRTGEKVFLECVQDMDHENMFWYRQDPGLGLRLIYFSYDVKMKEKGDIPEGYSVSREKKERFSLILESASTNQTSMYLCASESGSNEQFFGPGTRLTVL.

This chain connects TRBV5-5 to TRBJ2-3; 8 positions match TRBD1. CDR1 and CDR2 from the germline V gene are SGHKS and YYEKEE (reference sequence). Trimming at V came to 3 bases and at J to 0 bases, leaving 3 bases not matched to a gene. The CDR3 has 15 amino acids. The CDR3 sequence: CASSSQGASTDTQYF. The CDR3 DNA sequence: TGTGCCAGCAGCTCCCAGGGGGCTAGCACAGATACGCAGTATTTT. Full variable domain (outside the CDR3, taken from reference TRBV5-5 and TRBJ2-3): DAGVTQSPTHLIKTRGQQVTLRCSPISGHKSVSWYQQVLGQGPQFIFQYYEKEERGRGNFPDRFSARQFPNYSSELNVNALLLGDSALYLCASSSQGASTDTQYFGPGTRLTVL.

The rearrangement uses TRBV14 and TRBJ2-5; 9 bases agree with TRBD2. The V gene's germline CDR1 is SGHDN and CDR2 FVKESK. Losses at the gene ends were 1 base for V and 3 bases for J; bases not matched to a gene: 12. This CDR3 spans 18 amino acids. The CDR3 nucleotides are TGTGCCAGCAGCCAAGCTCCCAACGGCGGGGGGGGAGAAGAGACCCAGTACTTC. Translating it yields CASSQAPNGGGGEETQYF. The entire variable domain, with the rest obtained from reference TRBV14 and TRBJ2-5, is as follows: EAGVTQFPSHSVIEKGQTVTLRCDPISGHDNLYWYRRVMGKEIKFLLHFVKESKQDESGMPNNRFLAERTGGTYSTLKVQPAELEDSGVYFCASSQAPNGGGGEETQYFGPGTRLLVL.

The V call is TRBV2, the J call TRBJ1-1; a weak D match, TRBD1 (5 bases). The V end was cut by 6 bases, the J end by 8 bases, with 10 bases between. CDR1 and CDR2 from the germline V gene are SNHLY and FYNNEI. The CDR3 runs 11 residues. CDR3 protein: CASREGWEAFF. CDR3 DNA sequence: TGTGCCAGCAGGGAGGGGTGGGAAGCTTTCTTT.

The chain employs TRBV9 and TRBJ2-7; D gene unclear. Per the germline V gene, CDR1 is SGDLS and CDR2 is YYNGEE. The CDR3 runs 13 residues. The V gene lost 3 bases and the J gene lost 1 base, with 8 bases spanning the gap. The CDR3 DNA reads as TGTGCCAGCAGCGCACACGATTCCTACGAGCAGTACTTC. This encodes CASSAHDSYEQYF.

The CDR3 sequence: CASTPSGAHKSAFF. CDR3 in DNA: TGTGCCAGCACCCCATCGGGAGCCCACAAGTCAGCTTTCTTT. The chain combines TRBV5-4 with TRBJ1-1; D is uncertain. This CDR3 has 14 residues. Germline CDR1 and CDR2: SGHNT and YYREEE (reference sequence). V shed 6 bases and J shed 10 bases, with 22 bases lying between them.

V and J are TRBV11-3 and TRBJ2-1; 7 bases are shared with TRBD1. CDR1 is SGHNT, CDR2 YENEEA, per germline. The length of the CDR3 is 14 residues. With 5 bases clipped from V and 7 bases from J, the junction kept 8 bases outside the gene matches. The CDR3 sequence: CASSTRDRGNEQFF. The CDR3, as DNA: TGTGCCAGCAGCACCCGGGACAGAGGAAATGAGCAGTTCTTC.

V is TRBV7-2 and J is TRBJ2-5, with TRBD2 matching 12 bases. CDR1 and CDR2 (germline): SGHTA, FQGNSA. The CDR3 loop spans 18 amino acids. The V segment lost 5 bases and the J segment 4 bases; nucleotides outside the gene matches: 14. The CDR3 DNA is TGTGCCAGCAGCCGCCTCTCCTCTAGCGGGGGGGCCGGAGAGACCCAGTACTTC. Its translation is CASSRLSSSGGAGETQYF.

This clone was seen a few times. V and J are TRBV15 and TRBJ2-3; D gene uncertain. CDR3 length: 17 amino acids. Germline-derived CDR1 and CDR2 are LNHNV and YYDKDF (reference sequence). Trimming removed 0 bases at V and 6 bases at J, with 19 bases between. The CDR3 loop is CATSRDDLTSLGDTQYF. CDR3 nucleotides: TGTGCCACCAGCAGAGATGACTTAACTTCCCTTGGGGATACGCAGTATTTT.

In the case of this clone: At one end the junction does not follow the germline gene, possibly because of a read error. The rearrangement uses TRBV9 and TRBJ2-5, with 7 bases that match TRBD1. This CDR3 comprises 15 residues. The germline V gene has CDR1 SGDLS and CDR2 YYNGEE. The CDR3 nucleotides are TGTGCCGGCAGCCGAGTAGGGGGCGGTGGAGAGACCCAGTACTTC. Encoded protein: CAGSRVGGGGETQYF.

Notes on this clone: Relative to the germline gene, one junction end is altered; a read error may explain this. The chain is built from TRBV7-9 and TRBJ2-5; TRBD1 is a possible D gene (5 bases). This CDR3 has 12 residues. Germline lookup yields CDR1 SEHNR and CDR2 FQNEAQ (reference sequence). CDR3 in DNA: TGTTCCAGCAGCTCCCCAACAGGGACCCAGTACTTC. Its protein is CSSSSPTGTQYF.

The chain has TRBV21-1 and TRBJ1-1. TRBV21-1 is shown as a pseudogene. CDR3 size: 15 residues. The CDR3 region has the DNA TGTGCCAGCAGCAAAGGGTTACTCCTGAACACTGAAGCTTTCTTT. It encodes CASSKGLLLNTEAFF.

The CDR3 protein is CASSETGNTEAFF. In DNA, the CDR3 is TGTGCCAGCTCCGAAACGGGGAACACTGAAGCTTTCTTT. This chain uses TRBV7-9 with TRBJ1-1, with D uncertain. V was shortened by 8 bases and J by 1 base, with 11 bases between the two germline ends. CDR1 SEHNR and CDR2 FQNEAQ come from the germline V gene (reference sequence). The CDR3 has 13 amino acids.

The rearrangement uses TRBV18 and TRBJ2-7; D perhaps matches TRBD1 (5 bases). This CDR3 region has 14 residues. V lost 3 bases, J lost 3 bases, and 12 bases lay in between. CDR1 and CDR2 (germline): KGHSH, LQKENI. The CDR3 DNA reads as TGTGCCAGCTCACCTGGGGCAGGGTTCTACGAGCAGTACTTC. It encodes CASSPGAGFYEQYF.

This chain uses TRBV4-1 with TRBJ1-1, with 7 bases that match TRBD1. Trimming removed 1 base from V and 4 bases from J; junction bases left unmatched: 6. From germline, CDR1 is MGHRA and CDR2 YSYEKL. This CDR3 has 15 residues. CDR3 DNA: TGCGCCAGCAGCCAAGCGACAGGGCCCCCCACTGAAGCTTTCTTT. Its translation: CASSQATGPPTEAFF.

The chain uses TRBV6-6 and TRBJ2-2, with D maybe TRBD2 (6 bases). Germline V gene lookup returns CDR1 MNHNY and CDR2 SVGAGI (reference sequence). V gave up 8 bases and J gave up 6 bases, with 13 bases separating them. The CDR3 runs 13 residues. CDR3 in DNA: TGTGCCAGCGGGACTGCACGTTCCGGGGAGCTGTTTTTT. It is translated as CASGTARSGELFF.

V usage is TRBV19 and J usage is TRBJ2-6; D possibly corresponds to TRBD1 (5 bases). With 4 bases removed from V and 0 bases from J, the gap between germline ends came to 7 bases. The germline CDR1 and CDR2 sequences are LNHDA and SQIVND (reference sequence). The CDR3 is made up of 15 amino acids. The CDR3 region has the DNA TGTGCCAGTAGTAATCAGGGCTCTGGGGCCAACGTCCTGACTTTC. It codes for CASSNQGSGANVLTF.

This chain uses TRBV7-8 with TRBJ2-7; 7 bases fit TRBD2. Per the germline V gene, CDR1 is SGHVS and CDR2 is FQNEAQ. Germline trimming cut 5 bases from V and 6 bases from J; bases unmatched to any gene: 7. This CDR3 is built from 13 residues. CDR3 DNA: TGTGCCAGCAGCCTCGGAGCGGGGCCCGAGCAGTACTTC. Protein sequence: CASSLGAGPEQYF.

CDR3 region: CASNGPGGTYEQYF. The CDR3 DNA reads TGTGCCAGCAACGGTCCAGGGGGCACCTACGAGCAGTACTTC. The chain uses TRBV28 and TRBJ2-7; 8 positions agree with TRBD1. Losses at the gene ends were 7 bases for V and 2 bases for J; bases not matched to a gene: 7. There are 14 residues in the CDR3. Germline V CDR1 and CDR2: MDHEN, SYDVKM.

The CDR3: CASSKAGQGGNQPQHF. Here the CDR3 DNA reads TGTGCCAGCAGTAAGGCGGGACAGGGGGGCAATCAGCCCCAGCATTTT. V is TRBV27 and J is TRBJ1-5, with TRBD1 matching over 11 bases. V gave up 5 bases and J gave up 2 bases; unmatched junction bases: 5. The CDR3 length is 16 residues. The germline gives CDR1 MNHEY, CDR2 SMNVEV (reference sequence).

V usage is TRBV29-1 and J usage is TRBJ1-1, with D uncertain. V shed 7 bases and J shed 2 bases, with 20 bases lying between them. The CDR3 is made up of 15 amino acids. In germline, CDR1 is SQVTM, CDR2 ANQGSEA. The chain's CDR3 is CSAITFVTANTEAFF. CDR3 in DNA: TGCAGCGCTATTACTTTTGTTACAGCTAACACTGAAGCTTTCTTT. Variable domain in full (rest from reference TRBV29-1 and TRBJ1-1): SAVISQKPSRDICQRGTSLTIQCQVDSQVTMMFWYRQQPGQSLTLIATANQGSEATYESGFVIDKFPISRPNLTFSTLTVSNMSPEDSSIYLCSAITFVTANTEAFFGQGTRLTVV.

The chain carries TRBV4-3 and TRBJ1-1; D is ambiguous. The V gene's germline CDR1 is LGHNA and CDR2 YSLEER. The CDR3 consists of 16 residues. Trimming took off 0 bases at V and 2 bases at J, with 13 bases between the two ends. CDR3 DNA sequence: TGCGCCAGCAGCCAAGATCATCCGGCAGGCAACACTGAAGCTTTCTTT. Protein product: CASSQDHPAGNTEAFF.

The gene calls are TRBV5-1 and TRBJ2-1; no definite D call. V was shortened by 4 bases and J by 1 base, with 3 bases between the two germline ends. The germline CDR1 and CDR2 sequences are SGHRS and YFSETQ. The CDR3 consists of 12 residues. CDR3 in amino acids: CASSLSYNEQFF. In DNA form, the CDR3 reads TGCGCCAGCAGCCTATCCTACAATGAGCAGTTCTTC.

The chain uses TRBV7-9 and TRBJ2-5, with TRBD2 identical over 13 bases. Trimming took 5 bases from V and 2 from J; bases not matched to a gene: 8. This CDR3 spans 17 amino acids. CDR1 is SEHNR, CDR2 FQNEAQ, per germline (reference sequence). DNA of the CDR3: TGTGCCAGCAGCCCGGGACTAGCGGGGAATATTCAAGAGACCCAGTACTTC. This encodes CASSPGLAGNIQETQYF.

V and J are TRBV15 and TRBJ1-5, with D unresolved. This CDR3 is built from 12 residues. Germline loops: CDR1 LNHNV, CDR2 YYDKDF (reference sequence). V was clipped by 5 bases and J by 4 bases, with 6 bases between them. CDR3 DNA sequence: TGTGCCACCAGCTTACTTAATCAGCCCCAGCATTTT. Protein: CATSLLNQPQHF.

This chain links TRBV9 with TRBJ1-2, with TRBD1 identical over 8 bases. CDR1 SGDLS and CDR2 YYNGEE come from the germline V gene. This CDR3 spans 14 amino acids. V lost 3 bases and J lost 2; bases outside the gene matches: 3. This CDR3 is CASSEDRENYGYTF. The CDR3 coding sequence is TGTGCCAGCAGCGAGGACAGGGAAAACTATGGCTACACCTTC.

The V gene is TRBV15, the J gene TRBJ1-1; TRBD1 might be the D (5 bases). The CDR3 is 14 residues long. The V gene lost 3 bases and the J gene lost 1 base, with 9 bases spanning the gap. Per the germline V gene, CDR1 is LNHNV and CDR2 is YYDKDF (reference sequence). This chain's CDR3 is CATSRLTANTEAFF. Written as DNA, the CDR3 is TGTGCCACCAGCAGGCTGACAGCGAACACTGAAGCTTTCTTT.